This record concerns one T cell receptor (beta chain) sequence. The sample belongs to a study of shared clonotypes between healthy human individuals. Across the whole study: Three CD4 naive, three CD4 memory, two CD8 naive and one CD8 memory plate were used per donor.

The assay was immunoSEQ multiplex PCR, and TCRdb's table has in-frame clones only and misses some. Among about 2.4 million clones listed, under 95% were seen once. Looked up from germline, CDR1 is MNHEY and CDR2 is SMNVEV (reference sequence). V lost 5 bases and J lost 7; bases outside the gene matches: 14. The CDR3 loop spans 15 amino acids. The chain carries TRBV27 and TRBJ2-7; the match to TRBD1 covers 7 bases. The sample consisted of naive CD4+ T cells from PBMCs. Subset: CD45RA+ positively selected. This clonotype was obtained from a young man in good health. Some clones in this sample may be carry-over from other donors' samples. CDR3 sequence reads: CASSPSTGVGGEQYF. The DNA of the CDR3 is TGTGCCAGCAGTCCCTCTACAGGGGTTGGCGGGGAGCAGTACTTC.